Below, one T cell receptor beta chain is given with its context. Antigen unknown. This sample stems from a study of cytomegalovirus exposure and HLA in healthy donors. Study details: As released early, the data held some 85 million unique TCRs from HLA-typed donors. Study results and caveats: Researchers reportedly found TCR beta sequences accurately predicted most subjects' HLA-A and HLA-B alleles. Among TCR sequences, most were rare, though some public TCRs appeared in many donors.

Use of 60 Vbeta and 13 Jbeta primers characterized the PCR. Assay: immunoSEQ multiplex PCR; the TCRdb copy retains only in-frame clones and omits some. The profile covers about 100,000 clones, with 65% to 85% appearing a single time and about 10% taken by the ten largest. Trimming took off 0 bases at V and 2 bases at J, with 13 bases between the two ends. The CDR3 has 16 residues. Germline V gene sequence: CDR1 SGDLS, CDR2 YYNGEE. Sequencing was performed on PBMCs. This receptor was identified in a man aged 45-65 years in good health and CMV-seronegative. This sequence joins TRBV9 and TRBJ2-3; D possibly corresponds to TRBD1 (5 bases). The CDR3 DNA is TGTGCCAGCAGCGTAGTTAAAGGGGCCAACACAGATACGCAGTATTTT. This codes for CASSVVKGANTDTQYF. The full variable domain, rest sourced from reference TRBV9 and TRBJ2-3, is DSGVTQTPKHLITATGQRVTLRCSPRSGDLSVYWYQQSLDQGLQFLIQYYNGEERAKGNILERFSAQQFPDLHSELNLSSLELGDSALYFCASSVVKGANTDTQYFGPGTRLTVL.